Here is one TCR beta chain with its context. Its antigen specificity is not known. No much larger clone is present one base from it, and per-base qualities are unavailable. This sample was taken from a study of OX40 agonist ivuxolimab in advanced cancers. For the study in its entirety: Ivuxolimab, which targeted the costimulatory receptor OX40 (CD134), was an agonistic, fully human IgG2 monoclonal antibody. Partial responses occurred in three dose-escalation patients, of whom one had hepatocellular carcinoma and two had cutaneous melanoma. Of the roughly 52 dose-escalation patients, hepatocellular carcinoma was present in about 20, melanoma in roughly 15, renal cell carcinoma in 9 and head and neck cancer in 9. In the dose-escalation cohort, around four fifths of patients were male, and the mean age was approximately 60 years, with a range of roughly 20 to 80. The monotherapy dose-escalation portion (N of about 50 patients) of the phase I ivuxolimab trial is reported in the paper. Intravenous ivuxolimab was administered to patients every 2 weeks at six dose levels: 0.01, 0.1, 0.3, 1.5, 3 and 10 mg/kg. The purpose of peripheral TCRbeta sequencing was to test whether ivuxolimab changed TCR sequence diversity and led to clonal T-cell expansion. Prior anti-PD-1, anti-PD-L1 or anti-CTLA-4 therapy was permitted, and checkpoint inhibitors had been received by about 44% of dose-escalation patients. Points the paper makes about the study in general: Low levels of normalized T-cell clonal expansion were also seen in some patients who did not respond. The antigen specificity of the peripheral T cells that underwent clonal expansion was not determined. At doses from 0.1 to 3.0 mg/kg, clonal expansion was seen in both CD4+ and CD8+ blood T cells between baseline and week 6. On average, CD8+ T cells showed more expanded clones than CD4+ T cells after ivuxolimab. In the 0.1-3.0 mg/kg groups, partial responders had among the lowest normalized peripheral clonal expansion, particularly in CD8+ T cells.

Genomic DNA was isolated from the sorted cells so that the TCRbeta CDR3 region could be sequenced. The immunoSEQ Assay was used for sequencing of TCRbeta CDR3 regions. TCRdb obtained this table from immuneACCESS and retained in-frame rearrangements with V and J assigned. These tables miss some clones; where compared with another copy, unresolved V genes account for less than half of the shortfall, and the remainder is unexplained. The sample table holds roughly 70,000 clones, of which 86% were seen once. The ten largest clones capture around 0.75% of the sample. Patients with a history of autoimmune disease or receiving systemic immunosuppression were excluded from the trial. In every dose cohort, peripheral blood was drawn for TCR sequencing at baseline, cycle 4 day 1, and cycle 7 day 1. Samples came from an open-label, multicenter, first-in-human phase I dose-escalation trial of ivuxolimab. Adults with locally advanced or metastatic head and neck squamous cell, hepatocellular, melanoma or renal cell carcinoma were enrolled in the trial. Before TCR sequencing, CD4+ T cells and CD8+ T cells from peripheral blood were sorted into separate populations.

The V end gives up 3 bases and the J end 3 bases, leaving 8 bases in the junction not matched to a gene. From the cysteine through the phenylalanine, the CDR3 covers 15 amino acids. The CDR3 DNA has 45 bases and is translated from base 1. CDR1 and CDR2 are drawn from the germline V gene (reference sequence): SGHKS, YYEKEE. This clonotype originated in an adult with an advanced solid tumor such as melanoma, head and neck, liver or kidney cancer. This receptor chain uses TRBV5-5 and TRBJ2-7; 8 junctional bases match TRBD1. The sequencing used CD4+ or CD8+ T cells sorted from blood, collected in a trial of the OX40 agonist ivuxolimab. CDR3 sequence: CASSSSGGWDYEQYF. The nucleotides are TGTGCCAGCAGCTCATCAGGGGGCTGGGACTACGAGCAGTACTTC.